The sequence of this T cell receptor (beta chain) was determined in a study of OX40 agonist ivuxolimab in advanced cancers. Notes on the research overall: Ivuxolimab was an agonistic, fully human IgG2 monoclonal antibody directed against OX40 (CD134), a costimulatory receptor. Three dose-escalation patients achieved partial responses, one with hepatocellular carcinoma and two with cutaneous melanoma. Among the 52 dose-escalation patients, approximately 20 had hepatocellular carcinoma, 15 or so melanoma, 9 renal cell carcinoma and 9 head and neck cancer. Peripheral TCRbeta sequencing was intended to test whether TCR sequence diversity was altered and clonal T-cell expansion was caused by ivuxolimab. The paper reports the monotherapy dose-escalation portion (N ≈ 50 patients) of the phase I ivuxolimab trial. Prior anti-PD-1, anti-PD-L1 or anti-CTLA-4 therapy was permitted, and checkpoint inhibitors had been received by roughly two fifths of dose-escalation patients. In the dose-escalation cohort, approximately 80% of patients were male, and the mean age was 60 years with a range of about 23 to 79. Intravenous ivuxolimab was administered to patients every 2 weeks at six dose levels: 0.01, 0.1, 0.3, 1.5, 3 and 10 mg/kg.

The trial excluded patients who had a history of autoimmune disease or were on systemic immunosuppression. Peripheral blood for TCR sequencing was collected from all dose cohorts at baseline, on cycle 4 day 1, and on cycle 7 day 1. Samples came from an open-label, multicenter, first-in-human phase I dose-escalation trial of ivuxolimab. Adults with locally advanced or metastatic head and neck squamous cell, hepatocellular, melanoma or renal cell carcinoma were enrolled in the trial. Before TCR sequencing, CD4+ T cells and CD8+ T cells from peripheral blood were sorted into separate populations. Taking its sample share into account, this clone is medium-sized (0.01 to 0.1%). Its antigen has not been determined. No much larger clone is present one base from it, and per-base qualities are unavailable. Relative to germline, V is 0 bases shorter and J is 4 bases shorter, with 16 bases between their ends. The CDR3 covers 16 residues, taking in both the cysteine and the phenylalanine. Kept here is only the CDR3 DNA, which spans 48 bases and is read in frame from base 1. In the germline V gene, CDR1 corresponds to SGHRS and CDR2 to YFSETQ.

To sequence the TCRbeta CDR3 region, genomic DNA was isolated from the sorted cells. TCRbeta CDR3 regions were sequenced using the immunoSEQ Assay. In its TCRdb copy, this immuneACCESS table keeps in-frame sequences only and misses some clones. Where compared with another copy, unresolved V genes explain less than half of these, and the others have no known cause. This sample comprises approximately 20,000 clones, about 83% of them detected only once. Roughly 21% of the sample is held by the ten biggest clonotypes. Broader findings and caveats from the paper: Low levels of normalized T-cell clonal expansion were also seen in some patients who did not respond. At doses of 0.1 to 3.0 mg/kg, clonal expansion of both CD4+ and CD8+ blood T cells was observed from baseline to week 6. In the 0.1-3.0 mg/kg groups, partial responders had among the lowest normalized peripheral clonal expansion, particularly in CD8+ T cells. After ivuxolimab, CD8+ T cells had more expanded clones than CD4+ T cells on average. Antigen specificity was not determined for the clonally expanded peripheral T cells.

This specimen was CD4+ or CD8+ T cells sorted from blood, taken in a trial of the OX40 agonist ivuxolimab. The chain is assembled from TRBV5-1 and TRBJ1-1; the D gene is possibly TRBD1, with 6 bases matching. This clonotype was obtained from an adult with an advanced solid tumor such as melanoma, head and neck, liver or kidney cancer. The CDR3: CASSLVAQGLGTEAFF. The DNA is TGCGCCAGCAGCTTGGTGGCTCAGGGGTTGGGCACTGAAGCTTTCTTT.